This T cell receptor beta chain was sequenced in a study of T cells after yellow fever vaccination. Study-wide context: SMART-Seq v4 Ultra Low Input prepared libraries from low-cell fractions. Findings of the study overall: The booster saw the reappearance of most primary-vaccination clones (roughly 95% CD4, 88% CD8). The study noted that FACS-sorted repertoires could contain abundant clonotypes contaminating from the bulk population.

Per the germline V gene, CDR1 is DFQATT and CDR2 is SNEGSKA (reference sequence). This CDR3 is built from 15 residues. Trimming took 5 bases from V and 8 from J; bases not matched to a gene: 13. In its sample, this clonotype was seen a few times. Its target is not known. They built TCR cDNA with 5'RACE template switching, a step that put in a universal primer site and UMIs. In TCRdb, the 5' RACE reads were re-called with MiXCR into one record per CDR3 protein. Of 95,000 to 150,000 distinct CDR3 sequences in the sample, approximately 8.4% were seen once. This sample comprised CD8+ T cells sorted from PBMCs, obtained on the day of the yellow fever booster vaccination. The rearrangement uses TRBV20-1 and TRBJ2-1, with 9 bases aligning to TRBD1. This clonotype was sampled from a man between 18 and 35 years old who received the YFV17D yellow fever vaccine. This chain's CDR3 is CSAGTGTGIWDEQFF. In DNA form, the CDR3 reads TGCAGTGCTGGAACCGGGACAGGGATTTGGGATGAGCAGTTCTTC.